This T cell receptor (beta chain) was sequenced for a study of T cell repertoires in ileal Crohn's disease. Study details: At postoperative colonoscopy, neoterminal ileum biopsies were taken as M6. The study, taken as a whole, reports: Every patient over 26.8% clonality showed endoscopic recurrence. Active smokers at surgery had more clonal expansions than non-smokers.

Libraries were prepared by immunoSEQ multiplex PCR; TCRdb keeps only in-frame clonotypes and omits some of them. The sample lists about 11,000 clones, about two thirds occurring once. The CDR3 spans 15 residues. The V end lost 4 bases, the J end lost 0 bases, and 11 bases lay between the germline ends. CDR1 and CDR2 (germline): MNHEY, SVGAGI. On this clone itself: Its antigen remains unidentified.

Time point here: neoterminal ileum biopsy at postoperative endoscopy, about 6 months after surgery. The TCR was taken from an adult with Crohn's disease. The chain couples TRBV6-5 to TRBJ2-3; possibly TRBD1 for D (5 bases). The material sequenced was ileal tissue. This CDR3 is CASSLDMPSTDTQYF. CDR3 in DNA: TGTGCCAGCAGTTTGGACATGCCCAGCACAGATACGCAGTATTTT.